This record covers a single T cell receptor (beta chain). This record belongs to a study of technical replicates of blood from a few donors. The assay was immunoSEQ multiplex PCR, and TCRdb's table has in-frame clones only and misses some. The table lists about 100,000 clones, 96% of them singletons. Looked up from germline, CDR1 is MDHEN and CDR2 is SYDVKM. V lost 3 bases to trimming and J lost 4 bases, with 9 bases between them. The CDR3 is 13 residues long. The sample comprised T cells isolated from PBMCs. The chain couples TRBV28 to TRBJ1-2; no clear D. This sequence was found in a human donor in good health. The CDR3 bases are TGTGCCAGCAGTTTTCACAGCAGCTATGGCTACACCTTC. It yields the protein CASSFHSSYGYTF.